The next 27 T cell receptor beta chains were all read from a single sample in a study of Ad26.COV2.S vaccination and SARS-CoV-2 variants. Treatment here: around 19 received Ad26.COV2.S at low or high dose, single or two shots; 5 received placebo; per-sample allocation not given. Samples came from day 63 after the first vaccine or placebo injection. TCRdb's table, derived via immunoSEQ multiplex PCR, lists solely in-frame clones and lacks some. The sample lists a few hundred thousand clones, 90% occurring once. The specimen was peripheral blood, collected in a trial of Ad26.COV2.S vaccine versus placebo. The source of these receptors is a person aged 18-60 years who received the Ad26.COV2.S COVID-19 vaccine or a placebo.

The J gene is TRBJ2-5, the V gene TRBV5-6; 9 nucleotides line up with TRBD2. After removal of 0 bases from V and 3 bases from J, the junction contained 6 bases not matched to a gene. Germline CDR1 reads SGHDT; CDR2 reads YYEEEE. This CDR3 has 16 residues. Written as DNA, the CDR3 is TGTGCCAGCAGCTTGGTCTCCCTAGCGGGGAAAGAGACCCAGTACTTC. Protein product: CASSLVSLAGKETQYF.

V usage is TRBV2 and J usage is TRBJ2-5, with 9 bases lining up with TRBD2. CDR3 length equals 16 residues. The J segment lost 0 bases and the V segment lost 1 base, leaving 3 bases of the junction unmatched. Germline V gene sequence: CDR1 SNHLY, CDR2 FYNNEI. The CDR3 is CASSEEAGGYQETQYF. In nucleotides, the CDR3 is TGTGCCAGCAGTGAAGAGGCGGGAGGGTACCAAGAGACCCAGTACTTC.

The chain is built from TRBV6-4 and TRBJ2-3; D might be TRBD1 (6 bases). Looked up from germline, CDR1 is MRHNA and CDR2 is SNTAGT. Trimming took 2 bases from V and 3 from J, leaving 12 bases between them. CDR3 size: 15 residues. The CDR3 nucleotides read TGTGCCAGCAGTGACAAGGCAGGGGAAACAGATACGCAGTATTTT. This gives the protein CASSDKAGETDTQYF.

This clone was picked up a small number of times. V is TRBV5-1 and J is TRBJ2-1; 14 bases align to TRBD2. Trimming removed 4 bases from V and 4 bases from J; junction bases left unmatched: 13. The CDR3 length is 19 residues. Looked up from germline, CDR1 is SGHRS and CDR2 is YFSETQ. The CDR3 loop is CASSRGYGTSGRIYNEQFF. CDR3 in DNA: TGCGCCAGCAGCAGGGGGTATGGGACTAGCGGGAGAATTTACAATGAGCAGTTCTTC. The full variable domain, in which reference TRBV5-1 and TRBJ2-1 provide the parts outside the CDR3, is KAGVTQTPRYLIKTRGQQVTLSCSPISGHRSVSWYQQTPGQGLQFLFEYFSETQRNKGNFPGRFSGRQFSNSRSEMNVSTLELGDSALYLCASSRGYGTSGRIYNEQFFGPGTRLTVL.

The CDR3 bases are TGTGCCATCAGTGAGGGACAGGGGGGGAACTATGGCTACACCTTC. This codes for CAISEGQGGNYGYTF. This chain connects TRBV10-3 to TRBJ1-2; 10 bases are shared with TRBD1. This CDR3 has 15 residues. The ends lost 2 bases at V and 2 bases at J; junction bases unmatched: 2. CDR1 and CDR2 from the germline V gene are ENHRY and SYGVKD.

V is TRBV2 and J is TRBJ2-7; TRBD1 or TRBD2 may be the D gene (5 bases each). Germline V CDR1 and CDR2: SNHLY, FYNNEI. The ends were cut back, 5 bases at V and 3 bases at J, with 11 bases in the middle. This CDR3 is built from 13 residues. In DNA form, the CDR3 reads TGTGCCAGCAGTCTGGGACGGGACTACGAGCAGTACTTC. Translation: CASSLGRDYEQYF.

The gene calls are TRBV3-1 (or the pseudogene TRBV3-2) and TRBJ2-7; unclear D gene. Deletions cut 0 bases from V and 2 bases from J, with 8 bases between. The CDR3 loop spans 14 amino acids. CDR1 and CDR2 from the germline V gene are LGHDT and YNNKEL (reference sequence). The CDR3 DNA is TGTGCCAGCAGCCAAGATGGGCTAGCCTACGAGCAGTACTTC. Protein product: CASSQDGLAYEQYF.

V and J are TRBV3-1 (or the pseudogene TRBV3-2) and TRBJ2-2, with D perhaps TRBD2 (6 bases). The germline CDR1 and CDR2 sequences are LGHDT and YNNKEL (reference sequence). Trimming cost V 4 bases and J 6 bases, with 12 bases left between them. CDR3 size: 14 residues. CDR3 region: CASSPSTGAGELFF. The CDR3 nucleotides read TGTGCCAGCAGCCCCTCGACGGGGGCCGGGGAGCTGTTTTTT.

J is TRBJ2-7 and V is TRBV28; 9 bases map to TRBD2. V dropped 8 bases and J dropped 3; count of bases not matched to a gene: 11. The CDR3 sequence is 15 residues long. CDR1 and CDR2 (germline): MDHEN, SYDVKM. CDR3 bases: TGTGCCAGCGTGGGCGGGGCTAGCGGGATCTACGAGCAGTACTTC. Translated, it gives CASVGGASGIYEQYF.

The rearrangement joins TRBV27 to TRBJ2-2, with D perhaps assigned TRBD1 or TRBD2 (5 bases each). Germline CDR1 is MNHEY and CDR2 is SMNVEV (reference sequence). Trimming took 6 bases from V and 4 from J, leaving 12 bases between them. The CDR3 length is 14 residues. The CDR3 DNA sequence: TGTGCCAGCAGCCCACTAGGGGCCACCGGGGAGCTGTTTTTT. Its translation is CASSPLGATGELFF.

The V gene is TRBV2, the J gene TRBJ1-5; D might be TRBD1 (5 bases). Trimming left V 3 bases short and J 1 base short, with 10 bases between. The V gene's germline CDR1 is SNHLY and CDR2 FYNNEI. The CDR3 loop spans 15 amino acids. CDR3 in DNA: TGTGCCAGCAGTGATAGCAGGGAAAGCAATCAGCCCCAGCATTTT. It translates to CASSDSRESNQPQHF.

The chain combines TRBV19 with TRBJ1-4; the D gene is possibly TRBD1 (6 bases). The CDR3 contains 14 residues. Germline V CDR1 and CDR2: LNHDA, SQIVND (reference sequence). V lost 5 bases to trimming and J lost 7 bases, with 14 bases between them. CDR3 sequence reads: CASSPHRDGEKLFF. Written as DNA, the CDR3 is TGTGCCAGTAGTCCCCACAGGGACGGTGAAAAACTGTTTTTT.

The V call is TRBV9, the J call TRBJ2-5; tentative D call: TRBD2 (5 bases). Trimming stripped 0 bases from V and 5 bases from J, with 8 bases between. CDR3 length equals 13 residues. Germline V gives CDR1 SGDLS, CDR2 YYNGEE. The CDR3 nucleotides read TGTGCCAGCAGCGTAGAGCGGTCGGAGACCCAGTACTTC. Its translation: CASSVERSETQYF.

CDR3 loop: CASSDSGGGDTQYF. CDR3 bases: TGTGCCAGCAGTGACTCGGGTGGCGGGGATACGCAGTATTTT. The chain recombines TRBV6-4 with TRBJ2-3; tentative D call: TRBD2 (5 bases). This CDR3 spans 14 amino acids. The V and J ends lost 0 bases and 6 bases respectively, with 10 bases between them. Germline CDR1 is MRHNA and CDR2 is SNTAGT.

The gene calls are TRBV7-8 and TRBJ2-1; 8 positions match TRBD1. The CDR3 extends over 15 amino acids. The germline V gene has CDR1 SGHVS and CDR2 FQNEAQ. V was clipped by 7 bases and J by 2 bases; unmatched bases: 7. CDR3 coding DNA: TGTGCCAGCACTCGTGGACAGGGCACCTACAATGAGCAGTTCTTC. This translates into CASTRGQGTYNEQFF.

A single count supports this clone. J is TRBJ2-7 and V is TRBV27; D is possibly TRBD1 (6 bases). Deletions cut 6 bases from V and 2 bases from J, with 14 bases between. The CDR3 covers 14 residues. Germline V gives CDR1 MNHEY, CDR2 SMNVEV (reference sequence). For the CDR3, the DNA is TGTGCCAGCAGACCTACAGGGTCCCCCTACGAGCAGTACTTC. This translates into CASRPTGSPYEQYF.

By share, this clone counts as medium-sized (0.01 to 0.1%). The chain couples TRBV6-2 or TRBV6-3 to TRBJ2-1; a weak D match, TRBD1 (5 bases). Germline-derived CDR1 and CDR2 are MNHEY and SVGEGT. The V gene lost 0 bases and the J gene lost 8 bases, with 17 bases spanning the gap. The CDR3 covers 16 residues. CDR3 amino acids: CASSYSIGLGVDEQFF. The CDR3 DNA sequence: TGTGCCAGCAGTTACTCGATAGGTCTAGGGGTCGATGAGCAGTTCTTC.

This rearrangement joins TRBV7-2 to TRBJ2-1; no definite D call. Germline V lookup: CDR1 SGHTA, CDR2 FQGNSA. Trimming left V 3 bases short and J 1 base short, with 7 bases between. The CDR3 has 14 amino acids. In DNA, the CDR3 is TGTGCCAGCAGCTTGTTACAGTCCTACAATGAGCAGTTCTTC. This translates into CASSLLQSYNEQFF.

The rearrangement links TRBV25-1 to TRBJ1-1; no definite D call. This CDR3 is 15 amino acids long. Trimming removed 4 bases from V and 3 bases from J, with 15 bases in between. Germline CDR1 and CDR2: MGHDK and SYGVNS. CDR3 DNA: TGTGCCAGCAGTGTACAATTTCGCGGGGACACTGAAGCTTTCTTT. It encodes CASSVQFRGDTEAFF.

A single count supports this clone. The CDR3 DNA follows: TGTGCCAGCAGCCTTGATACTAGCGGGAGCTCCTACGAGCAGTACTTC. Its protein product is CASSLDTSGSSYEQYF. The rearrangement links TRBV16 to TRBJ2-7; TRBD2 matches at 11 bases. The CDR3 totals 16 residues. Trimming at V came to 4 bases and at J to 0 bases, leaving 5 bases not matched to a gene. CDR1 is KGHSY, CDR2 FQNENV, per germline.

The chain recombines TRBV18 with TRBJ2-2; D remains ambiguous. The CDR3 spans 14 residues. V shed 3 bases and J shed 7 bases, with 12 bases lying between them. CDR1 KGHSH and CDR2 LQKENI come from the germline V gene. CDR3: CASSPTTSSGELFF. CDR3 DNA sequence: TGTGCCAGCTCACCCACAACATCGAGCGGGGAGCTGTTTTTT.

This clone was counted only a few times. V gene TRBV18 combines with J gene TRBJ2-2; 7 bases map to TRBD2. Germline assignment: CDR1 KGHSH and CDR2 LQKENI. With 1 base clipped from V and 4 bases from J, the junction kept 3 bases outside the gene matches. The CDR3 contains 15 residues. The DNA for the CDR3 is TGTGCCAGCTCACCACAAGCGGGAAGCACCGGGGAGCTGTTTTTT. It specifies CASSPQAGSTGELFF.

The rearrangement joins TRBV7-8 to TRBJ2-7, with 7 bases that match TRBD1. With 1 base clipped from V and 0 bases from J, the junction kept 3 bases outside the gene matches. The CDR3 is 15 residues long. Germline lookup yields CDR1 SGHVS and CDR2 FQNEAQ. As DNA, the CDR3 is TGTGCCAGCAGCTTAGGGGCAGGGGGCTCCTACGAGCAGTACTTC. Amino acids: CASSLGAGGSYEQYF. Complete variable domain (other parts from reference TRBV7-8 and TRBJ2-7): GAGVSQSPRYKVAKRGQDVALRCDPISGHVSLFWYQQALGQGPEFLTYFQNEAQLDKSGLPSDRFFAERPEGSVSTLKIQRTQQEDSAVYLCASSLGAGGSYEQYFGPGTRLTVT.

The chain carries TRBV24-1 and TRBJ1-2; D ambiguous. CDR1 and CDR2 (germline): KGHDR, SFDVKD. Between the trimmed V and J ends, which lost 3 bases and 0 bases, there was a span of 10 bases. The CDR3 is 15 residues long. The CDR3: CATSDPLGPNYGYTF. The CDR3 DNA reads TGTGCCACCAGTGATCCCCTTGGGCCTAACTATGGCTACACCTTC.

This chain connects TRBV6-2 or TRBV6-3 to TRBJ1-5; unclear D gene. Germline V gives CDR1 MNHEY, CDR2 SVGEGT. The germline V and J ends were trimmed by 5 bases and 0 bases, with 11 bases remaining between them. This CDR3 has 15 residues. This chain's CDR3 is CASSPHRNSNQPQHF. The CDR3 DNA is TGTGCCAGCAGTCCACACAGAAATAGCAATCAGCCCCAGCATTTT.

The chain employs TRBV18 and TRBJ1-5; weak D call: TRBD1 (5 bases). The V end lost 2 bases, the J end lost 0 bases, and 11 bases lay between the germline ends. The CDR3 extends over 16 amino acids. Germline CDR1 reads KGHSH; CDR2 reads LQKENI. The chain's CDR3 is CASSPVGGDSNQPQHF. The DNA of the CDR3 is TGTGCCAGCTCACCAGTGGGGGGAGATAGCAATCAGCCCCAGCATTTT.

The chain links TRBV6-5 to TRBJ2-7; 9 bases fit TRBD2. The germline gives CDR1 MNHEY, CDR2 SVGAGI. V gave up 0 bases and J gave up 7 bases; unmatched junction bases: 7. The CDR3 totals 15 residues. In nucleotides, the CDR3 is TGTGCCAGCAGTTACTCTGGCGGGAGGGCCCGAGAGCAGTACTTC. Its translation: CASSYSGGRAREQYF.